Included here is one T cell receptor (beta chain) sequence, with context. The sample belongs to a study of blood T cell repertoires in COVID-19. Looking at the study overall: Researchers got acute and convalescent COVID-19 samples from the United States, Italy and Spain. PBMCs, B-cell-depleted T cells, or T cells provided the cDNA or gDNA that made up the material.

The repertoire was sequenced with immunoSEQ multiplex PCR; TCRdb's copy has only in-frame clones and lacks some. The sample contains 150,000 to 250,000 clones, about 95% of which appear only once. CDR1 and CDR2 from the germline V gene are MNHEY and SVGAGI. Trimming shortened V by 2 bases and J by 6 bases, and 7 bases separated the two germline ends. This CDR3 has 12 residues. The sample taken for sequencing was peripheral blood. This chain joins TRBV6-5 and TRBJ1-2; a weak D match, TRBD1 (6 bases). This TCR was sampled from a man younger than 45 with COVID-19, enrolled during active disease. CDR3 in amino acids: CASSYGGHGYTF. CDR3 DNA sequence: TGTGCCAGCAGTTACGGGGGCCATGGCTACACCTTC.